One and the same sample provided the 11 T cell receptor beta chains below, sequenced in a study of identical twins. TCRdb passed the 5' RACE reads through MiXCR, listing each CDR3 protein once. Counted here are some 570,000 distinct CDR3 sequences, approximately 20% occurring once; the ten biggest clones make up around 0.47%. These records were also assigned to another study, of yellow fever vaccine responses in identical twins.

The sample comprised CD4+ T cells sorted from blood. The receptors shown here come from a woman aged 18 to 35 in good health.

The J gene is TRBJ2-7, the V gene TRBV20-1, with 7 bases matching TRBD2. Germline CDR1 and CDR2: DFQATT and SNEGSKA (reference sequence). The CDR3 is made up of 14 amino acids. Trimming removed 3 bases from V and 0 bases from J; junction bases left unmatched: 5. The CDR3 loop is CSARGAGSSYEQYF. CDR3 sequence (DNA): TGCAGTGCTAGGGGAGCGGGGAGCTCCTACGAGCAGTACTTC.

The chain uses TRBV10-3 and TRBJ2-1, with 11 bases identical to TRBD2. Germline CDR1 and CDR2: ENHRY and SYGVKD. This CDR3 spans 14 amino acids. The V segment lost 4 bases and the J segment 7 bases; nucleotides outside the gene matches: 3. The CDR3 bases are TGTGCCATCAGTGGTCTAGCGGGAGGTAATGAGCAGTTCTTC. It encodes CAISGLAGGNEQFF.

The chain combines TRBV3-1 with TRBJ2-5; D assignment may be TRBD1 or TRBD2 (5 bases each). The V gene's germline CDR1 is LGHDT and CDR2 YNNKEL (reference sequence). The V end lost 4 bases, the J end lost 6 bases, and 15 bases lay between the germline ends. CDR3 length equals 14 residues. CDR3 coding DNA: TGTGCCAGCAGCCCTGGGACCCGACGGAAGACCCAGTACTTC. Its protein product is CASSPGTRRKTQYF.

The J gene is TRBJ1-5, the V gene TRBV20-1; 7 bases fit TRBD1. After removal of 7 bases from V and 0 bases from J, the junction contained 9 bases not matched to a gene. The CDR3 covers 15 residues. Germline V gene sequence: CDR1 DFQATT, CDR2 SNEGSKA (reference sequence). The CDR3 nucleotides are TGCAGTGGGGTGCAGGGACAGACTAGCAATCAGCCCCAGCATTTT. It encodes CSGVQGQTSNQPQHF.

This clonotype was found a few times. This sequence joins TRBV20-1 and TRBJ2-3; TRBD2 matches 11 bases. This CDR3 contains 15 residues. The germline CDR1 and CDR2 sequences are DFQATT and SNEGSKA (reference sequence). The V gene end was trimmed by 3 bases and the J gene end by 3 bases; junction bases not matched to a gene: 5. Here the CDR3 reads CSASSLAGGTDTQYF. The CDR3 bases are TGCAGTGCTAGTAGTCTAGCGGGAGGAACAGATACGCAGTATTTT.

This clonotype was picked up a small number of times. The chain has TRBV29-1 and TRBJ2-3; TRBD2 matches at 7 bases. V lost 2 bases to trimming and J lost 3 bases; unmatched junction nucleotides: 2. This CDR3 is built from 13 residues. Germline V gene sequence: CDR1 SQVTM, CDR2 ANQGSEA. The CDR3 DNA sequence: TGCAGCGTTGAAAACGGGGGGACAGATACGCAGTATTTT. It is translated as CSVENGGTDTQYF.

The chain combines TRBV5-1 with TRBJ2-1; 11 positions match TRBD2. V lost 4 bases to trimming and J lost 8 bases; unmatched junction nucleotides: 8. This CDR3 comprises 15 residues. Germline assignment: CDR1 SGHRS and CDR2 YFSETQ. This CDR3 reads CASSPGLAGWDEQFF. The CDR3 DNA sequence: TGCGCCAGCAGCCCCGGACTAGCGGGTTGGGATGAGCAGTTCTTC.

This chain connects TRBV28 to TRBJ2-1, with TRBD1 identical over 7 bases. V was clipped by 5 bases and J by 10 bases; unmatched bases: 17. CDR3 length: 16 residues. The V gene's germline CDR1 is MDHEN and CDR2 SYDVKM. CDR3 bases: TGTGCCAGCAGTCGAATCGATGGCAGGGGGAAGGAGGAGCAGTTCTTC. Encoded protein: CASSRIDGRGKEEQFF.

The V call is TRBV10-3, the J call TRBJ2-2; D unclear. The CDR3 is made up of 14 amino acids. Germline V gives CDR1 ENHRY, CDR2 SYGVKD. With 10 bases removed from V and 1 base from J, the gap between germline ends came to 13 bases. The chain's CDR3 is CATLRQKNTGELFF. In nucleotides, the CDR3 is TGTGCCACCCTCCGCCAAAAGAACACCGGGGAGCTGTTTTTT.

A few counts support this clonotype. V is TRBV9 and J is TRBJ2-1; 8 positions agree with TRBD2. Unmatched junction bases numbered 16, after V lost 0 bases and J lost 5 bases. Germline CDR1 and CDR2: SGDLS and YYNGEE. The CDR3 totals 19 residues. The CDR3 protein is CASSVAPPPTGGKHNEQFF. The CDR3 DNA follows: TGTGCCAGCAGCGTAGCACCACCCCCCACGGGGGGGAAACACAATGAGCAGTTCTTC.

The genes are TRBV4-2 and TRBJ1-4, with D unclear. This CDR3 is 15 amino acids long. Germline V gene sequence: CDR1 LGHNA, CDR2 YNFKEQ. V lost 1 base and J 3 bases, leaving 9 bases between the germline ends. CDR3 sequence reads: CASSQVDKSNEKLFF. Here the CDR3 DNA reads TGTGCCAGCAGCCAAGTTGACAAATCTAATGAAAAACTGTTTTTT.